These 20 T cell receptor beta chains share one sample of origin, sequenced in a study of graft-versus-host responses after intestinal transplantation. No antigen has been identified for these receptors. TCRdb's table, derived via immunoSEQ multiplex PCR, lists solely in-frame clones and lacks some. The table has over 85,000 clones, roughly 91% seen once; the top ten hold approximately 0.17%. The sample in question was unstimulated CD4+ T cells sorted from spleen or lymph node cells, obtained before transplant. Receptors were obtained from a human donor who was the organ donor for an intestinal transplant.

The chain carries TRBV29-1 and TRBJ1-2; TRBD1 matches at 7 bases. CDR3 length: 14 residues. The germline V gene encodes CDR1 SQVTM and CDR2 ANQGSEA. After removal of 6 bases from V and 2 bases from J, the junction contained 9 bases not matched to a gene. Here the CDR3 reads CSVAVGGGNYGYTF. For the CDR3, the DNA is TGCAGCGTGGCCGTTGGAGGGGGCAACTATGGCTACACCTTC.

This CDR3 is CASRLAGGPHEQFF. The DNA for the CDR3 is TGTGCCAGCAGACTAGCGGGGGGCCCCCATGAGCAGTTCTTC. The chain links TRBV13 to TRBJ2-1; 12 nucleotides align to TRBD2. The germline V gene encodes CDR1 PRHDT and CDR2 FYEKMQ (reference sequence). The CDR3 sequence is 14 residues long. V lost 6 bases to trimming and J lost 8 bases; unmatched junction nucleotides: 5.

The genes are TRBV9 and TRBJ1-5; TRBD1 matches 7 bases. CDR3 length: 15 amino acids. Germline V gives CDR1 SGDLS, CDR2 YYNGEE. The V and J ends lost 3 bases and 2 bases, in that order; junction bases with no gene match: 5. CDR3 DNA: TGTGCCAGCAGCGCAACAGGGGAAGGCAATCAGCCCCAGCATTTT. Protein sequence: CASSATGEGNQPQHF.

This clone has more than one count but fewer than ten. In nucleotides, the CDR3 is TGCGCCAGCAGCTCCGGCGGCGGGGGCGCGCTGACCCAGTACTTC. This sequence encodes CASSSGGGGALTQYF. This chain uses TRBV5-1 with TRBJ2-5; D is perhaps TRBD2 (7 bases). From germline, CDR1 is SGHRS and CDR2 YFSETQ. The CDR3 sequence is 15 residues long. V dropped 3 bases and J dropped 7 bases, with 19 bases sitting between them. The whole variable domain, remainder taken from reference TRBV5-1 and TRBJ2-5, is KAGVTQTPRYLIKTRGQQVTLSCSPISGHRSVSWYQQTPGQGLQFLFEYFSETQRNKGNFPGRFSGRQFSNSRSEMNVSTLELGDSALYLCASSSGGGGALTQYFGPGTRLLVL.

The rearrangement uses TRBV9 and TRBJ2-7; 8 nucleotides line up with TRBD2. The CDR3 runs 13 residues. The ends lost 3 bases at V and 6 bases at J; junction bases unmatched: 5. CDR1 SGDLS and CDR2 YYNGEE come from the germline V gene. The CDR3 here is CASSALLAAEQYF. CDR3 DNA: TGTGCCAGCAGCGCGCTACTAGCGGCCGAGCAGTACTTC.

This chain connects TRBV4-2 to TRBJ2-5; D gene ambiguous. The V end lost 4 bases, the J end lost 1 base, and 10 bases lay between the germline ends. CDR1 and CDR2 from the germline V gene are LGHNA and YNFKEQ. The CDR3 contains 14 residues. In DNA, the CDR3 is TGTGCCAGCAGCCCCGACGGGTTCCAAGAGACCCAGTACTTC. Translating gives CASSPDGFQETQYF.

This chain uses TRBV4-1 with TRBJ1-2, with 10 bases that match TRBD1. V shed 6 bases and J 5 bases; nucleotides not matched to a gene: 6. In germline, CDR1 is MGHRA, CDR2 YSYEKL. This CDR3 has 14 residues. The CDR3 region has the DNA TGCGCCAGCAGGACAGGGGGCGCGGGATATGGCTACACCTTC. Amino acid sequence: CASRTGGAGYGYTF.

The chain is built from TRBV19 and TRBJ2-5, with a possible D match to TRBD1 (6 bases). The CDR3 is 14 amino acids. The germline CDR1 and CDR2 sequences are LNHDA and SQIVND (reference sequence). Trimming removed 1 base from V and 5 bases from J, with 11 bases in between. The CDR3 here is CASSIGTAWETQYF. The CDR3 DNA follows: TGTGCCAGTAGTATAGGGACAGCCTGGGAGACCCAGTACTTC.

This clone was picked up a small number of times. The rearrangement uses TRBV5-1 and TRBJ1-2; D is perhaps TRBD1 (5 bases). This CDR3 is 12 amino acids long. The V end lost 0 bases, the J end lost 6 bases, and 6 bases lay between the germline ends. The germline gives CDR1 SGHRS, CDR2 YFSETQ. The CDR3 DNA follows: TGCGCCAGCAGCTTGGAGGGGAATGGCTACACCTTC. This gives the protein CASSLEGNGYTF.

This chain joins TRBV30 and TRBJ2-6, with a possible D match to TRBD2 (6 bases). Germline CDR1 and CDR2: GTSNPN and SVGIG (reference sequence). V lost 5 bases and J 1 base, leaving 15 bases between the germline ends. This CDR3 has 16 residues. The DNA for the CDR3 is TGTGCCTGGGTACCGGGACTGATGTCTGGGGCCAACGTCCTGACTTTC. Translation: CAWVPGLMSGANVLTF.

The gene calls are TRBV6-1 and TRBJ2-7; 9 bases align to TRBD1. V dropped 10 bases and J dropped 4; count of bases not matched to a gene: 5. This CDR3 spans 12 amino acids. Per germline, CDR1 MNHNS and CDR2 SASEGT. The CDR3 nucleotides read TGTGCCACCTCGGGACAGGGTTACGAGCAGTACTTC. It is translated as CATSGQGYEQYF.

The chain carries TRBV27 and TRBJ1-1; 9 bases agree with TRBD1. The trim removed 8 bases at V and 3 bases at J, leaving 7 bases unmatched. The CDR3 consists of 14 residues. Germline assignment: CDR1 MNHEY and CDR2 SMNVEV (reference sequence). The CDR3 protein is CASAGQGGDTEAFF. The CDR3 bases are TGTGCCAGCGCGGGACAGGGAGGGGACACTGAAGCTTTCTTT.

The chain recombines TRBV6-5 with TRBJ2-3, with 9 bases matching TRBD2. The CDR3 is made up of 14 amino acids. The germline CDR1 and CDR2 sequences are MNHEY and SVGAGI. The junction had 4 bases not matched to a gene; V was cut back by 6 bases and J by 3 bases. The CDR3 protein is CASSLGLATDTQYF. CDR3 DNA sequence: TGTGCCAGCAGCCTCGGACTAGCGACAGATACGCAGTATTTT.

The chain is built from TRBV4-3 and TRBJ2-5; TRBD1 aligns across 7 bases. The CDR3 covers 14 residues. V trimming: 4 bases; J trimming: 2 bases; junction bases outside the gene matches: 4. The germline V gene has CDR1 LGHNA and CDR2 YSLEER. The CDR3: CASSRDRVQETQYF. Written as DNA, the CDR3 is TGCGCCAGCAGCCGAGACAGGGTGCAAGAGACCCAGTACTTC.

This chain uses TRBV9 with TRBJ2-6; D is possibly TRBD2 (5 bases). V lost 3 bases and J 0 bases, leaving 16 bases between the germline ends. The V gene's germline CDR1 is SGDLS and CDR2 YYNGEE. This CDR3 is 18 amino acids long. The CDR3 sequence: CASSEGLFTYSGANVLTF. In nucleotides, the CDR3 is TGTGCCAGCAGCGAAGGACTTTTTACGTACTCTGGGGCCAACGTCCTGACTTTC.

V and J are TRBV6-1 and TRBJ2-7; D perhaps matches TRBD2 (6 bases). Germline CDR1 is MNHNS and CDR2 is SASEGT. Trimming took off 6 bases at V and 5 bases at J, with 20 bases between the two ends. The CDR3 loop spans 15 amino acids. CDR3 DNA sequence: TGTGCCAGCAGCAAGGAGGGGACCGACCGCAACGAGCAGTACTTC. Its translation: CASSKEGTDRNEQYF.

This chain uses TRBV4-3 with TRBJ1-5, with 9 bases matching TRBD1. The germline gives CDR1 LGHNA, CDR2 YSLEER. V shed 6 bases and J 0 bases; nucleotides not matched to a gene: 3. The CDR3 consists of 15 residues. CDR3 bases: TGCGCCAGCAGTCCGACAGGGGGTAGCAATCAGCCCCAGCATTTT. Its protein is CASSPTGGSNQPQHF.

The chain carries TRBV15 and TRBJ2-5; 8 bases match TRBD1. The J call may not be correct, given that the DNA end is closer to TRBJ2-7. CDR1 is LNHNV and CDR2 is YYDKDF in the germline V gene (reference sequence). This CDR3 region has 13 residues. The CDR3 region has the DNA TGTGCCACGAGGACAGGGAACTCCTACGAGCAGTACTTC. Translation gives CATRTGNSYEQYF.

The chain's CDR3 is CASSVSGGTPQFF. For the CDR3, the DNA is TGTGCCAGCAGCGTAAGTGGAGGGACCCCGCAGTTCTTC. V gene TRBV9 combines with J gene TRBJ2-1, with D possibly being TRBD2 (6 bases). Trimming stripped 1 base from V and 12 bases from J, with 14 bases between. The CDR3 loop spans 13 amino acids. The germline gives CDR1 SGDLS, CDR2 YYNGEE.

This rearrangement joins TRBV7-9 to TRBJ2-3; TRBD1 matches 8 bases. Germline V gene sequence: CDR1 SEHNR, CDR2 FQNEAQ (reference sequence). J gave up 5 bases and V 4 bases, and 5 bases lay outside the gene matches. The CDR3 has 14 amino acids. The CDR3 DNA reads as TGTGCCAGCAGCTCCGGACAGGGAGGAGATACGCAGTATTTT. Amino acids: CASSSGQGGDTQYF.